Following are 18 T cell receptor beta chains from one sample sequenced in a study of blood T cell repertoires in COVID-19. The repertoire was sequenced with immunoSEQ multiplex PCR; TCRdb's copy has only in-frame clones and lacks some. The sample records 400,000 or so clones, approximately 90% being singletons. The specimen sequenced was peripheral blood. These TCRs come from a woman in her 40s with COVID-19, enrolled during active disease.

V usage is TRBV29-1 and J usage is TRBJ1-1; maybe TRBD1 (6 bases). CDR1 is SQVTM and CDR2 is ANQGSEA in the germline V gene. The CDR3 covers 18 residues. V was shortened by 5 bases and J by 0 bases, with 25 bases between the two germline ends. The CDR3 nucleotides are TGCAGCGTTAATCGAAGGGGACATTCAAAGCCCATGAACACTGAAGCTTTCTTT. Its translation: CSVNRRGHSKPMNTEAFF.

This chain joins TRBV6-6 and TRBJ2-5; 10 nucleotides match TRBD2. V was clipped by 5 bases and J by 5 bases; unmatched bases: 29. CDR3 length: 22 residues. From germline, CDR1 is MNHNY and CDR2 SVGAGI (reference sequence). CDR3 bases: TGTGCCAGCAGTCTTAGACGCCCCCTCACGCAAAGCGGGGGGGCTTCTCAGGAGACCCAGTACTTC. It is translated as CASSLRRPLTQSGGASQETQYF.

V usage is TRBV28 and J usage is TRBJ2-3, with 8 bases fitting TRBD2. The CDR3 contains 18 residues. From germline, CDR1 is MDHEN and CDR2 SYDVKM. V lost 1 base to trimming and J lost 2 bases; unmatched junction nucleotides: 11. The CDR3 bases are TGTGCCAGCAGTTTATATTCAACTAGCGGAGGACACACAGATACGCAGTATTTT. Amino acid sequence: CASSLYSTSGGHTDTQYF.

The CDR3 region is CASRPTGSGTEAFF. CDR3 DNA sequence: TGTGCCAGCAGACCGACAGGGTCGGGCACTGAAGCTTTCTTT. V gene TRBV7-9 combines with J gene TRBJ1-1; 7 bases are a match to TRBD1. The CDR3 length is 14 residues. The V segment lost 6 bases and the J segment 4 bases; nucleotides outside the gene matches: 8. Germline CDR1 reads SEHNR; CDR2 reads FQNEAQ (reference sequence).

The chain recombines TRBV7-3 with TRBJ2-1; TRBD2 agrees at 12 bases. Germline values: CDR1 SGHTA, CDR2 FQGTGA. The CDR3 contains 14 residues. V lost 5 bases and J lost 8; bases outside the gene matches: 4. The CDR3 reads CASSPLAGGYEQFF. The CDR3 bases are TGTGCCAGCAGCCCTCTAGCGGGGGGGTATGAGCAGTTCTTC. Based on the CDR3 plus reference TRBV7-3 and TRBJ2-1, the full variable domain is GAGVSQTPSNKVTEKGKYVELRCDPISGHTALYWYRQSLGQGPEFLIYFQGTGAADDSGLPNDRFFAVRPEGSVSTLKIQRTERGDSAVYLCASSPLAGGYEQFFGPGTRLTVL.

Only a few counts were recorded for this clone. The chain uses TRBV7-9 and TRBJ1-5; 8 nucleotides agree with TRBD1. The CDR3 is made up of 16 amino acids. CDR1 is SEHNR, CDR2 FQNEAQ, per germline (reference sequence). V lost 6 bases and J lost 7; bases outside the gene matches: 14. CDR3 loop: CASSSFGQGSWQPQHF. Written as DNA, the CDR3 is TGTGCCAGCAGTTCCTTCGGACAGGGTTCCTGGCAGCCCCAGCATTTT. The complete variable domain, with remaining parts taken from reference TRBV7-9 and TRBJ1-5, reads DTGVSQNPRHKITKRGQNVTFRCDPISEHNRLYWYRQTLGQGPEFLTYFQNEAQLEKSRLLSDRFSAERPKGSFSTLEIQRTEQGDSAMYLCASSSFGQGSWQPQHFGDGTRLSIL.

The CDR3 reads CASSAWTVPGELFF. The CDR3 DNA is TGTGCCAGCAGCGCCTGGACAGTTCCCGGGGAGCTGTTTTTT. The chain uses TRBV7-9 and TRBJ2-2; TRBD1 is a possible D gene (6 bases). V was cut by 5 bases and J by 6 bases, with 13 bases left in between. Germline-derived CDR1 and CDR2 are SEHNR and FQNEAQ (reference sequence). The CDR3 is 14 amino acids.

The chain recombines TRBV3-1 (or the pseudogene TRBV3-2) with TRBJ1-6; TRBD1 matches 7 bases. Germline V gives CDR1 LGHDT, CDR2 YNNKEL (reference sequence). This CDR3 has 18 residues. J gave up 2 bases and V 3 bases, and 10 bases lay outside the gene matches. The CDR3 sequence: CASSQISGGITYNSPLHF. The DNA of the CDR3 is TGTGCCAGCAGCCAGATCTCAGGGGGAATTACCTATAATTCACCCCTCCACTTT.

The chain is built from TRBV6-5 and TRBJ1-1; D not certain. This CDR3 has 15 amino acids. The V gene's germline CDR1 is MNHEY and CDR2 SVGAGI. The V and J ends lost 5 bases and 2 bases respectively, with 15 bases between them. This CDR3 reads CASSSGRAPNTEAFF. The DNA for the CDR3 is TGTGCCAGCAGTAGCGGCCGGGCTCCCAACACTGAAGCTTTCTTT.

This sequence joins TRBV7-8 and TRBJ1-2; possibly TRBD1 for D (5 bases). V dropped 5 bases and J dropped 2 bases, with 9 bases sitting between them. Germline V gene data show CDR1 as SGHVS and CDR2 as FQNEAQ. This CDR3 has 13 amino acids. CDR3 region: CASSRTPNYGYTF. In DNA form, the CDR3 reads TGTGCCAGCAGCAGGACACCGAACTATGGCTACACCTTC.

The chain joins TRBV28 to TRBJ2-3, with D tentatively TRBD2 (6 bases). V dropped 2 bases and J dropped 6 bases, with 12 bases sitting between them. This CDR3 spans 14 amino acids. Germline V gene sequence: CDR1 MDHEN, CDR2 SYDVKM. For the CDR3, the DNA is TGTGCCAGCAGTTTAAGTCAGGAGGGGGATACGCAGTATTTT. It encodes CASSLSQEGDTQYF.

The rearrangement joins TRBV19 to TRBJ1-5; D is perhaps TRBD1 (5 bases). The V and J ends lost 10 bases and 0 bases respectively, with 22 bases between them. From germline, CDR1 is LNHDA and CDR2 SQIVND (reference sequence). This CDR3 has 17 amino acids. The CDR3 sequence is CATRKGTGVNSNQPQHF. The CDR3 nucleotides read TGTGCCACTCGAAAAGGCACGGGGGTGAATAGCAATCAGCCCCAGCATTTT.

This chain connects TRBV7-2 to TRBJ2-3; TRBD2 might be the D (5 bases). This CDR3 spans 15 amino acids. Per germline, CDR1 SGHTA and CDR2 FQGNSA. V lost 5 bases to trimming and J lost 0 bases, with 12 bases between them. Written as DNA, the CDR3 is TGTGCCAGCAGCACGAGGGTCCTGAGCACAGATACGCAGTATTTT. Its translation: CASSTRVLSTDTQYF.

The chain links TRBV4-3 to TRBJ2-3; 12 positions match TRBD2. V lost 4 bases, J lost 5 bases, and 7 bases stayed unmatched. CDR1 LGHNA and CDR2 YSLEER come from the germline V gene. The CDR3 has 16 residues. CDR3 in amino acids: CASSPGTSGLRDTQYF. The CDR3 region has the DNA TGCGCCAGCAGCCCTGGGACTAGCGGGCTTCGAGATACGCAGTATTTT.

The rearrangement links TRBV7-9 to TRBJ1-6; 7 positions match TRBD1. The CDR3 covers 14 residues. J gave up 6 bases and V 5 bases, and 4 bases lay outside the gene matches. CDR1 and CDR2 (germline): SEHNR, FQNEAQ (reference sequence). The CDR3 loop is CASSPTGFNSPLHF. DNA for the CDR3: TGTGCCAGCAGCCCGACAGGGTTTAATTCACCCCTCCACTTT.

This clone was picked up a small number of times. This sequence joins TRBV5-1 and TRBJ2-1; 9 positions match TRBD2. The germline V gene has CDR1 SGHRS and CDR2 YFSETQ. The CDR3 covers 16 residues. Germline trimming cut 4 bases from V and 7 bases from J; bases unmatched to any gene: 12. The CDR3 sequence: CASSGGASGKRNEQFF. The CDR3 nucleotides read TGCGCCAGCAGCGGCGGCGCTAGCGGGAAAAGGAATGAGCAGTTCTTC.

V gene TRBV7-3 combines with J gene TRBJ1-1; 7 nucleotides match TRBD1. The V gene's germline CDR1 is SGHTA and CDR2 FQGTGA. This CDR3 has 13 residues. V gave up 3 bases and J gave up 10 bases; unmatched junction bases: 8. The DNA for the CDR3 is TGTGCCAGCAGCTTTGAAAGGGGGCGGGCAGCTTTCTTT. This sequence encodes CASSFERGRAAFF.

The CDR3 reads CASSRPGLPYEQFF. DNA for the CDR3: TGTGCCAGTAGTCGACCGGGACTGCCATATGAGCAGTTCTTC. The chain recombines TRBV19 with TRBJ2-1, with TRBD2 as a possible D gene (6 bases). In germline, CDR1 is LNHDA, CDR2 SQIVND (reference sequence). Trimming took off 5 bases at V and 8 bases at J, with 16 bases between the two ends. The CDR3 extends over 14 amino acids. Filled out from reference TRBV19 and TRBJ2-1, the complete variable domain reads DGGITQSPKYLFRKEGQNVTLSCEQNLNHDAMYWYRQDPGQGLRLIYYSQIVNDFQKGDIAEGYSVSREKKESFPLTVTSAQKNPTAFYLCASSRPGLPYEQFFGPGTRLTVL.